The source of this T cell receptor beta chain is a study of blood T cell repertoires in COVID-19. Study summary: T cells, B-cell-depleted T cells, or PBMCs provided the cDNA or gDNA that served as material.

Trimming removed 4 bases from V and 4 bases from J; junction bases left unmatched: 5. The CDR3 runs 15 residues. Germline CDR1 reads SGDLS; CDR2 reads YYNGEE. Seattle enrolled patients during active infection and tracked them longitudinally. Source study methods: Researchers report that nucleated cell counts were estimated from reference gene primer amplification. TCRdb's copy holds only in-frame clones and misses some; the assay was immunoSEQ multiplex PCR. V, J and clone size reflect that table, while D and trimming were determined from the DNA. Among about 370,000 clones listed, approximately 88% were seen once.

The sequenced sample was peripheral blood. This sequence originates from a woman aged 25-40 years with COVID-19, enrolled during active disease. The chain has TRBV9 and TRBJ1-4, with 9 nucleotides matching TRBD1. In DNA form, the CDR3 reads TGTGCCAGCAGCCCAAGGACAGGGGTTAATGAAAAACTGTTTTTT. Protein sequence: CASSPRTGVNEKLFF.